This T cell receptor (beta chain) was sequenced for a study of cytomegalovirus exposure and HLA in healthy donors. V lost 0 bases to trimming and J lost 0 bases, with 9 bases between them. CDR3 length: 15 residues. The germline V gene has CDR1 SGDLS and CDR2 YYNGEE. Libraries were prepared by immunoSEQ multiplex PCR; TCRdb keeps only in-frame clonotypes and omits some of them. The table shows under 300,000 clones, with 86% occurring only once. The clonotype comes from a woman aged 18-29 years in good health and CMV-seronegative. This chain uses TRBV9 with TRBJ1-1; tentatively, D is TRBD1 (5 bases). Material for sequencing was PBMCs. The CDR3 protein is CASSVAGTMNTEAFF. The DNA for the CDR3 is TGTGCCAGCAGCGTAGCAGGGACTATGAACACTGAAGCTTTCTTT.